The 12 T cell receptor beta chains below all came from one sample that was sequenced in a study of cytomegalovirus exposure and HLA in healthy donors. Profiled with immunoSEQ multiplex PCR; TCRdb holds only in-frame clones, not every one. The profile shows about 240,000 clones, around nine tenths of them singletons. Sequencing was done on a sample of PBMCs. The receptors derive from a man aged 18 to 29 in good health and CMV-seronegative.

This chain uses TRBV4-1 with TRBJ2-7; possible D gene TRBD1, 6 bases. CDR1 MGHRA and CDR2 YSYEKL come from the germline V gene. The V end lost 3 bases, the J end lost 1 base, and 10 bases lay between the germline ends. The CDR3 is 14 amino acids. The CDR3 DNA reads as TGCGCCAGCAGCCACATCGGACAGTCCTACGAGCAGTACTTC. The encoded protein is CASSHIGQSYEQYF.

The chain has TRBV28 and TRBJ2-1; 7 bases line up with TRBD2. The trim removed 6 bases at V and 3 bases at J, leaving 11 bases unmatched. Germline V CDR1 and CDR2: MDHEN, SYDVKM. This CDR3 is 16 amino acids long. For the CDR3, the DNA is TGTGCCAGCAGGTTCGGTCAGCGGGACTTCTACAATGAGCAGTTCTTC. Translating gives CASRFGQRDFYNEQFF.

V usage is TRBV5-6 and J usage is TRBJ1-2, with 9 bases fitting TRBD1. V was pared by 3 bases and J by 6 bases, with 9 bases of the junction left unmatched. CDR1 and CDR2 from the germline V gene are SGHDT and YYEEEE. This CDR3 is built from 15 residues. CDR3 sequence reads: CASSSWDREIDGYTF. Written as DNA, the CDR3 is TGTGCCAGCAGCTCATGGGACAGGGAAATTGATGGCTACACCTTC. Based on the CDR3 plus reference TRBV5-6 and TRBJ1-2, the full variable domain is DAGVTQSPTHLIKTRGQQVTLRCSPKSGHDTVSWYQQALGQGPQFIFQYYEEEERQRGNFPDRFSGHQFPNYSSELNVNALLLGDSALYLCASSSWDREIDGYTFGSGTRLTVV.

The chain employs TRBV5-6 and TRBJ1-2; 9 bases fit TRBD1. The germline gives CDR1 SGHDT, CDR2 YYEEEE. V trimming: 4 bases; J trimming: 5 bases; junction bases outside the gene matches: 9. CDR3 length equals 15 residues. The CDR3 DNA reads TGTGCCAGCAGCCTACCCGACAGGGGGGCTTATGGCTACACCTTC. Translated, it gives CASSLPDRGAYGYTF. The full variable domain, rest sourced from reference TRBV5-6 and TRBJ1-2, is DAGVTQSPTHLIKTRGQQVTLRCSPKSGHDTVSWYQQALGQGPQFIFQYYEEEERQRGNFPDRFSGHQFPNYSSELNVNALLLGDSALYLCASSLPDRGAYGYTFGSGTRLTVV.

The chain carries TRBV7-8 and TRBJ1-2, with no clear D. In germline, CDR1 is SGHVS, CDR2 FQNEAQ. V lost 3 bases and J 3 bases, leaving 11 bases between the germline ends. This CDR3 contains 14 residues. This chain's CDR3 is CASSFGFGDYGYTF. CDR3 coding DNA: TGTGCCAGCAGCTTCGGCTTCGGGGACTATGGCTACACCTTC. The entire variable domain, with the rest obtained from reference TRBV7-8 and TRBJ1-2, is as follows: GAGVSQSPRYKVAKRGQDVALRCDPISGHVSLFWYQQALGQGPEFLTYFQNEAQLDKSGLPSDRFFAERPEGSVSTLKIQRTQQEDSAVYLCASSFGFGDYGYTFGSGTRLTVV.

The V gene is TRBV29-1, the J gene TRBJ2-3, with a weak D call TRBD1 (6 bases). V was shortened by 1 base and J by 4 bases, with 6 bases between the two germline ends. Per the germline V gene, CDR1 is SQVTM and CDR2 is ANQGSEA. The CDR3 runs 12 residues. Here the CDR3 reads CSVEGTADTQYF. CDR3 nucleotides: TGCAGCGTTGAAGGGACAGCAGATACGCAGTATTTT.

This chain joins TRBV19 and TRBJ2-7; D is perhaps TRBD2 (5 bases). The CDR3 has 16 residues. The germline V gene encodes CDR1 LNHDA and CDR2 SQIVND (reference sequence). Trimming left V 5 bases short and J 0 bases short, with 17 bases between. The CDR3 coding sequence is TGTGCCAGTAGTCCCGGCTGGGAGCGAAGCTCCTACGAGCAGTACTTC. Amino acid sequence: CASSPGWERSSYEQYF.

The chain combines TRBV4-3 with TRBJ1-6, with D tentatively TRBD1 (6 bases). Per the germline V gene, CDR1 is LGHNA and CDR2 is YSLEER. The CDR3 runs to 16 residues. The V gene lost 4 bases and the J gene lost 5 bases, with 15 bases spanning the gap. The CDR3, as DNA: TGCGCCAGCAGCCCAAGTGCAGGGGCAGATAATTCACCCCTCCACTTT. It specifies CASSPSAGADNSPLHF.

The chain combines TRBV7-6 with TRBJ1-2, with D perhaps TRBD1 (5 bases). Germline V gene data show CDR1 as SGHVS and CDR2 as FNYEAQ. V was cut by 5 bases and J by 2 bases, with 21 bases left in between. The CDR3 length is 17 residues. The CDR3 spells CASSPYGHLPQNYGYTF. Written as DNA, the CDR3 is TGTGCCAGCAGCCCTTACGGACACCTACCTCAGAACTATGGCTACACCTTC.

This chain joins TRBV15 and TRBJ2-5; possible D gene TRBD2, 6 bases. Germline V gene sequence: CDR1 LNHNV, CDR2 YYDKDF (reference sequence). V was clipped by 4 bases and J by 7 bases, with 13 bases between them. The CDR3 consists of 13 residues. The CDR3 sequence is CATSNGRGGTQYF. CDR3 nucleotides: TGTGCCACCAGCAACGGGAGAGGTGGGACCCAGTACTTC. The complete variable domain, with remaining parts taken from reference TRBV15 and TRBJ2-5, reads DAMVIQNPRYQVTQFGKPVTLSCSQTLNHNVMYWYQQKSSQAPKLLFHYYDKDFNNEADTPDNFQSRRPNTSFCFLDIRSPGLGDTAMYLCATSNGRGGTQYFGPGTRLLVL.

The chain joins TRBV28 to TRBJ2-5, with D possibly TRBD2 on 5 matching bases. Germline CDR1 MDHEN, CDR2 SYDVKM. Trimming shortened V by 8 bases and J by 1 base, and 20 bases separated the two germline ends. This CDR3 region has 16 residues. The CDR3 loop reads CASAGRQASFQETQYF. In nucleotides, the CDR3 is TGTGCCAGCGCGGGCCGACAAGCGAGCTTCCAAGAGACCCAGTACTTC.

The chain recombines TRBV23-1 with TRBJ2-7; the D gene is possibly TRBD2 (6 bases). Being an ORF, TRBV23-1 has a function that is uncertain. The CDR3 contains 16 residues. V was pared by 0 bases and J by 1 base, with 13 bases between. CDR3 amino acids: CASSQSWTGASYEQYF. In nucleotides, the CDR3 is TGCGCCAGCAGTCAATCGTGGACGGGAGCTTCCTACGAGCAGTACTTC.